Here is one T cell receptor beta chain with its context. The method was immunoSEQ multiplex PCR; TCRdb's version includes in-frame clones alone and lacks a portion of them. Counted here are some 74,000 clones, around 92% occurring once; the ten biggest clones make up about 2.3%. This entry belongs to a study of T cell changes during pregnancy in multiple sclerosis. The trim removed 8 bases at V and 4 bases at J, leaving 6 bases unmatched. This CDR3 region has 13 residues. Germline V gene lookup returns CDR1 SNHLY and CDR2 FYNNEI. This specimen was peripheral blood, taken before pregnancy. This TCR came from a female donor with multiple sclerosis, enrolled in a pregnancy study. The J gene is TRBJ2-3, the V gene TRBV2, with 7 bases aligning to TRBD2. CDR3 DNA: TGTGCCAGCCACGACACTAGCGCAGATACGCAGTATTTT. It translates to CASHDTSADTQYF. Variable domain in full (rest from reference TRBV2 and TRBJ2-3): EPEVTQTPSHQVTQMGQEVILRCVPISNHLYFYWYRQILGQKVEFLVSFYNNEISEKSEIFDDQFSVERPDGSNFTLKIRSTKLEDSAMYFCASHDTSADTQYFGPGTRLTVL.